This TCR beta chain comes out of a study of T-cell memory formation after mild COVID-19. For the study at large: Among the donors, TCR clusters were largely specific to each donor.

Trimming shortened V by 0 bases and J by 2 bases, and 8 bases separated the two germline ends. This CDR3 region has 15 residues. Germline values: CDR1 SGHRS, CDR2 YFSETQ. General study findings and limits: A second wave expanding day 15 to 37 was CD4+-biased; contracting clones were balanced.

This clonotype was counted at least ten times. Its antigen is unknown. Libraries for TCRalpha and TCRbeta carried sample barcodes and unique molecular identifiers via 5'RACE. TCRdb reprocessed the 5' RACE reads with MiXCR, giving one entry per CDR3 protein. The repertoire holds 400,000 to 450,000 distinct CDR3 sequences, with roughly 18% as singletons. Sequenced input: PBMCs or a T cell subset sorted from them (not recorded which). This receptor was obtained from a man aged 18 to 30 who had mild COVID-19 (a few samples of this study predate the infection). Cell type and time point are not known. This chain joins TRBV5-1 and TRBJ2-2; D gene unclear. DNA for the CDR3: TGCGCCAGCAGCTTGGGGGCAGGAAACACCGGGGAGCTGTTTTTT. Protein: CASSLGAGNTGELFF. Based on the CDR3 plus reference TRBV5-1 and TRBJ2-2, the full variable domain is KAGVTQTPRYLIKTRGQQVTLSCSPISGHRSVSWYQQTPGQGLQFLFEYFSETQRNKGNFPGRFSGRQFSNSRSEMNVSTLELGDSALYLCASSLGAGNTGELFFGEGSRLTVL.